This T cell receptor beta chain was observed in a study of blood T cell repertoires in COVID-19. Study summary: T cells, B-cell-depleted T cells, or PBMCs supplied cDNA or gDNA.

Per the original data handling: How many nucleated cells were present was estimated from reference gene primer amplification. Profiling relied on immunoSEQ multiplex PCR, and the TCRdb table lists in-frame clones only, not all of them. V and J calls and clone size come straight from that table; D and trimming were deduced from the DNA. The repertoire holds about 68,000 clones, 80% to 90% seen once, with 1.4% in the top ten. With respect to this clone: The junction differs from germline at one of its ends, possibly a read error.

CDR3 length: 15 residues. Germline CDR1 reads SSHAT; CDR2 reads FNYEAQ (reference sequence). The sequenced material came from peripheral blood. The sequence came from a woman aged 55-70 years with acute or convalescent COVID-19. The chain employs TRBV7-7 and TRBJ2-1; D is undetermined. The CDR3 sequence is CASSLSFDTYNEQFF. CDR3 nucleotides: TGTGCTAGCAGCTTATCCTTTGACACCTACAATGAGCAGTTCTTC.